Listed here are 28 T cell receptor beta chains from one sample, sequenced in a study of T cell responses to AZD1222 COVID-19 vaccine. The method was immunoSEQ multiplex PCR; TCRdb's version includes in-frame clones alone and lacks a portion of them. The sample has 200,000 to 300,000 clones, approximately 95% seen once. Sequenced material: peripheral blood, taken on day 0 of AZD1222 vaccination. These receptors originate from an adult in good health.

The CDR3 sequence is CASSPVTGGLNTEAFF. CDR3 coding DNA: TGTGCCAGCAGTCCCGTCACGGGGGGCCTGAACACTGAAGCTTTCTTT. The chain combines TRBV28 with TRBJ1-1, with D tentatively TRBD1 (6 bases). V was clipped by 5 bases and J by 0 bases, with 16 bases between them. Per germline, CDR1 MDHEN and CDR2 SYDVKM. This CDR3 is 16 amino acids long.

CDR3 protein: CASSLERTGPGELFF. CDR3 bases: TGTGCCAGCAGCCTAGAACGGACAGGGCCCGGGGAGCTGTTTTTT. The chain employs TRBV6-5 and TRBJ2-2, with 8 bases that match TRBD1. CDR3 size: 15 residues. V shed 6 bases and J 6 bases; nucleotides not matched to a gene: 9. CDR1 and CDR2 from the germline V gene are MNHEY and SVGAGI.

The rearrangement uses TRBV5-4 and TRBJ1-1; 11 bases map to TRBD1. This CDR3 is 16 amino acids long. J gave up 1 base and V 4 bases, and 6 bases lay outside the gene matches. Germline CDR1 and CDR2: SGHNT and YYREEE (reference sequence). CDR3 sequence reads: CASSRTGGAGNTEAFF. The CDR3 DNA sequence: TGTGCCAGCAGCCGGACAGGGGGCGCAGGGAACACTGAAGCTTTCTTT.

The gene calls are TRBV18 and TRBJ2-7, with D perhaps assigned TRBD1 or TRBD2 (5 bases each). The ends were cut back, 2 bases at V and 0 bases at J, with 14 bases in the middle. The CDR3 length is 16 residues. The germline CDR1 and CDR2 sequences are KGHSH and LQKENI. CDR3 in amino acids: CASSPYGQGASYEQYF. Here the CDR3 DNA reads TGTGCCAGCTCACCATACGGGCAGGGAGCCTCCTACGAGCAGTACTTC.

The rearrangement joins TRBV28 to TRBJ1-3, with D uncertain. The germline V gene encodes CDR1 MDHEN and CDR2 SYDVKM. This CDR3 contains 15 residues. Trimming removed 5 bases at V and 0 bases at J, with 11 bases between. CDR3 amino acids: CASSPPRSSGNTIYF. CDR3 nucleotides: TGTGCCAGCAGTCCCCCGCGGAGCTCTGGAAACACCATATATTTT. The whole variable domain, remainder taken from reference TRBV28 and TRBJ1-3, is DVKVTQSSRYLVKRTGEKVFLECVQDMDHENMFWYRQDPGLGLRLIYFSYDVKMKEKGDIPEGYSVSREKKERFSLILESASTNQTSMYLCASSPPRSSGNTIYFGEGSWLTVV.

The genes are TRBV28 and TRBJ1-5; D not certain. V lost 5 bases and J 4 bases, leaving 12 bases between the germline ends. Looked up from germline, CDR1 is MDHEN and CDR2 is SYDVKM. This CDR3 has 14 amino acids. The CDR3, as DNA: TGTGCCAGCAGTCCCCCCATTTTTAATCAGCCCCAGCATTTT. Translation gives CASSPPIFNQPQHF.

The chain couples TRBV28 to TRBJ1-1; TRBD1 might be the D (5 bases). CDR1 is MDHEN, CDR2 SYDVKM, per germline. The CDR3 is 17 amino acids. Between the trimmed V and J ends, which lost 3 bases and 3 bases, there was a span of 20 bases. CDR3 sequence reads: CASSFSYRGREDTEAFF. CDR3 sequence (DNA): TGTGCCAGCAGTTTTTCGTATAGGGGCCGGGAGGACACTGAAGCTTTCTTT.

The chain recombines TRBV5-4 with TRBJ2-7, with 14 bases lining up with TRBD2. The CDR3 loop spans 13 amino acids. CDR1 and CDR2 from the germline V gene are SGHNT and YYREEE (reference sequence). V was clipped by 9 bases and J by 4 bases; unmatched bases: 3. Here the CDR3 reads CATGTSGSYEQYF. CDR3 bases: TGTGCCACAGGGACTAGCGGGAGTTACGAGCAGTACTTC.

The chain combines TRBV2 with TRBJ1-5; D gene uncertain. The length of the CDR3 is 15 residues. Germline V CDR1 and CDR2: SNHLY, FYNNEI. The germline V and J ends were trimmed by 8 bases and 7 bases, with 21 bases remaining between them. The CDR3: CASSPQEGGIQPQHF. The CDR3 nucleotides are TGTGCCAGCTCCCCCCAGGAGGGCGGTATACAGCCCCAGCATTTT.

There are a few counts of this clone. This chain links TRBV19 with TRBJ1-1; TRBD1 might be the D (5 bases). The CDR3 is 14 amino acids. The germline V and J ends were trimmed by 6 bases and 4 bases, with 15 bases remaining between them. Germline loops: CDR1 LNHDA, CDR2 SQIVND (reference sequence). CDR3 in amino acids: CASSLQVWGTEAFF. Written as DNA, the CDR3 is TGTGCCAGTAGCTTACAGGTCTGGGGCACTGAAGCTTTCTTT.

This rearrangement joins TRBV2 to TRBJ2-3, with D tentatively TRBD2 (5 bases). The ends were cut back, 3 bases at V and 1 base at J, with 11 bases in the middle. The CDR3 has 15 residues. Per the germline V gene, CDR1 is SNHLY and CDR2 is FYNNEI. The CDR3 DNA reads as TGTGCCAGCAGTGAGAGGGTTGGGGGCACAGATACGCAGTATTTT. Translating it yields CASSERVGGTDTQYF. The full variable domain, completed using reference TRBV2 and TRBJ2-3, is EPEVTQTPSHQVTQMGQEVILRCVPISNHLYFYWYRQILGQKVEFLVSFYNNEISEKSEIFDDQFSVERPDGSNFTLKIRSTKLEDSAMYFCASSERVGGTDTQYFGPGTRLTVL.

The chain links TRBV2 to TRBJ2-5; D is possibly TRBD2 (6 bases). This CDR3 contains 14 residues. Germline CDR1 and CDR2: SNHLY and FYNNEI. The V and J ends lost 10 bases and 1 base respectively, with 16 bases between them. The CDR3 reads CATQRDLPQETQYF. DNA of the CDR3: TGTGCCACCCAGAGGGACTTGCCCCAAGAGACCCAGTACTTC.

This clone was counted only a few times. The chain couples TRBV4-2 to TRBJ1-6; tentative D call: TRBD1 (5 bases). V dropped 0 bases and J dropped 10 bases, with 13 bases sitting between them. The CDR3 is 15 residues long. Per germline, CDR1 LGHNA and CDR2 YNFKEQ. DNA for the CDR3: TGTGCCAGCAGCCAAGATTGGGGGTCTCGGTCACCCCTCCACTTT. Its protein is CASSQDWGSRSPLHF.

V is TRBV5-6 and J is TRBJ2-7, with D possibly matching TRBD1 (6 bases). The length of the CDR3 is 15 residues. Trimming cost V 4 bases and J 7 bases, with 21 bases left between them. Germline V gives CDR1 SGHDT, CDR2 YYEEEE. The CDR3 is CASSPTTGRPREQYF. The CDR3 DNA sequence: TGTGCCAGCAGCCCTACGACAGGTCGACCCCGGGAGCAGTACTTC.

Details on this clone: Other DNA sequences from this sample encode an identical CDR3 as well. The rearrangement joins TRBV4-3 to TRBJ1-1; tentatively, D is TRBD1 (6 bases). The CDR3 spans 13 residues. Trimming took off 0 bases at V and 4 bases at J, with 6 bases between the two ends. The germline gives CDR1 LGHNA, CDR2 YSLEER. CDR3 sequence reads: CASSQDRGTEAFF. The DNA of the CDR3 is TGCGCCAGCAGCCAAGACAGGGGCACTGAAGCTTTCTTT.

This clone was recorded once. This chain links TRBV24-1 with TRBJ2-2; 8 bases match TRBD1. This CDR3 spans 17 amino acids. Losses at the gene ends were 0 bases for V and 3 bases for J; bases not matched to a gene: 5. Germline loops: CDR1 KGHDR, CDR2 SFDVKD. In DNA form, the CDR3 reads TGTGCCACCAGTGATTTGATCAGGGGGCGCGACACCGGGGAGCTGTTTTTT. Translated, it gives CATSDLIRGRDTGELFF.

This rearrangement joins TRBV18 to TRBJ2-7; weak D call: TRBD1 (5 bases). V gave up 3 bases and J gave up 5 bases, with 14 bases separating them. The CDR3 spans 14 residues. Germline assignment: CDR1 KGHSH and CDR2 LQKENI. The chain's CDR3 is CASSPSGRRDEQYF. CDR3 DNA sequence: TGTGCCAGCTCACCCTCAGGGCGACGGGACGAGCAGTACTTC. The full variable domain, rest sourced from reference TRBV18 and TRBJ2-7, is NAGVMQNPRHLVRRRGQEARLRCSPMKGHSHVYWYRQLPEEGLKFMVYLQKENIIDESGMPKERFSAEFPKEGPSILRIQQVVRGDSAAYFCASSPSGRRDEQYFGPGTRLTVT.

This clone occurred once. The gene calls are TRBV5-1 and TRBJ1-1, with TRBD1 identical over 8 bases. The CDR3 consists of 14 residues. CDR1 SGHRS and CDR2 YFSETQ come from the germline V gene. Losses at the gene ends were 4 bases for V and 0 bases for J; bases not matched to a gene: 2. The CDR3 DNA follows: TGCGCCAGCAGCCCAGGGGGCATGAACACTGAAGCTTTCTTT. It translates to CASSPGGMNTEAFF.

This sequence joins TRBV7-2 and TRBJ2-1, with TRBD2 identical over 9 bases. This CDR3 has 15 amino acids. Germline loops: CDR1 SGHTA, CDR2 FQGNSA. The ends lost 5 bases at V and 3 bases at J; junction bases unmatched: 5. As DNA, the CDR3 is TGTGCCAGCAGCAAGGCGGGGGGGCTCTACAATGAGCAGTTCTTC. Protein sequence: CASSKAGGLYNEQFF.

The CDR3 is CANLGQAYEQYF. CDR3 nucleotide sequence: TGTGCCAACCTGGGACAGGCCTACGAGCAGTACTTC. The chain couples TRBV2 to TRBJ2-7; 8 nucleotides line up with TRBD1. J lost 2 bases, V lost 10 bases, and 4 bases had no gene match. This CDR3 is 12 amino acids long. The germline CDR1 and CDR2 sequences are SNHLY and FYNNEI.

This chain connects TRBV20-1 to TRBJ1-2; perhaps TRBD1 as D (5 bases). This CDR3 comprises 10 residues. Germline V gene lookup returns CDR1 DFQATT and CDR2 SNEGSKA (reference sequence). V gave up 5 bases and J gave up 4 bases, with 5 bases separating them. The CDR3 region has the DNA TGCAGTGCTGGGACCTATGGCTACACCTTC. Translating gives CSAGTYGYTF.

The chain combines TRBV5-4 with TRBJ1-4; TRBD1 might be the D (6 bases). The CDR3 is 14 residues long. Germline V lookup: CDR1 SGHNT, CDR2 YYREEE (reference sequence). The ends were cut back, 7 bases at V and 6 bases at J, with 16 bases in the middle. The CDR3 is CASGEGGPDEKLFF. CDR3 nucleotide sequence: TGTGCCAGCGGCGAGGGGGGGCCGGATGAAAAACTGTTTTTT.

The CDR3 DNA reads TGTGCCAGCAGCCAAGATACTAGCGGGAGGTCTTACGAGCAGTACTTC. It yields the protein CASSQDTSGRSYEQYF. V gene TRBV4-2 combines with J gene TRBJ2-7; TRBD2 matches 12 bases. Germline CDR1 LGHNA, CDR2 YNFKEQ. Unmatched junction bases numbered 4, after V lost 0 bases and J lost 4 bases. This CDR3 spans 16 amino acids.

V is TRBV27 and J is TRBJ1-6; 9 bases are a match to TRBD1. V was pared by 6 bases and J by 9 bases, with 6 bases of the junction left unmatched. The CDR3 extends over 14 amino acids. CDR1 is MNHEY, CDR2 SMNVEV, per germline (reference sequence). CDR3 DNA sequence: TGTGCCAGCAGGCCGGGACAGGGATCTTCACCCCTCCACTTT. As protein: CASRPGQGSSPLHF.

The chain joins TRBV28 to TRBJ2-7; D gene unclear. Per the germline V gene, CDR1 is MDHEN and CDR2 is SYDVKM. Trimming took off 4 bases at V and 3 bases at J, with 16 bases between the two ends. The CDR3 spans 15 residues. DNA of the CDR3: TGTGCCAGCAGTTCCCCAATGCCGTTGAACTACGAGCAGTACTTC. Protein product: CASSSPMPLNYEQYF.

In nucleotides, the CDR3 is TGTGCCACCTGGGGGGGGCCGTACAATGAGCAGTTCTTC. This encodes CATWGGPYNEQFF. The rearrangement links TRBV19 to TRBJ2-1, with a possible D match to TRBD2 (7 bases). CDR3 size: 13 residues. The V end lost 10 bases, the J end lost 4 bases, and 14 bases lay between the germline ends. Germline loops: CDR1 LNHDA, CDR2 SQIVND (reference sequence).

The rearrangement uses TRBV12-3 or TRBV12-4 and TRBJ1-5; D not certain. The CDR3 is 13 residues long. V lost 3 bases to trimming and J lost 1 base, with 4 bases between them. The CDR3 bases are TGTGCCAGCAGTTTGAACAGCAATCAGCCCCAGCATTTT. Encoded protein: CASSLNSNQPQHF.

V usage is TRBV3-1 (or the pseudogene TRBV3-2) and J usage is TRBJ2-7, with 11 positions matching TRBD1. The CDR3 consists of 15 residues. Trimming at V came to 5 bases and at J to 0 bases, leaving 3 bases not matched to a gene. The germline gives CDR1 LGHDT, CDR2 YNNKEL (reference sequence). The CDR3: CASSSGTGGSYEQYF. In DNA form, the CDR3 reads TGTGCCAGCAGCTCCGGGACAGGGGGCTCCTACGAGCAGTACTTC.